The clone carrying this TCR beta chain was detected many times. Its antigen is as yet unknown. The data derive from a study of CD8 T cells in ankylosing spondylitis. Overall study findings and caveats: CD8+ disease-linked clones were present at relatively low frequencies in blood. One TCR beta motif, made up of roughly 8 highly homologous variants, appeared characteristic of ankylosing spondylitis blood. A subset of motif variants has previously been described in the synovial fluid and blood of reactive arthritis.

By quantitative 5'-RACE with molecular barcodes, the TCR beta libraries were made. MiXCR, run by TCRdb on the 5' RACE reads, gives a single entry per CDR3 protein. The sample lists about 30,000 distinct CDR3 sequences, roughly 5% seen once, with around 1.8% in the top ten. The specimen sequenced was blood, either unsorted or a sorted T cell fraction (not recorded which). This receptor was obtained from a female donor with ankylosing spondylitis or in good health (not recorded which).

Here the CDR3 reads CASSVVPLAGGRNEQFF. The CDR3 DNA reads TGTGCCAGCAGCGTAGTCCCACTAGCGGGAGGGAGGAATGAGCAGTTCTTC. This chain uses TRBV9 with TRBJ2-1; 13 nucleotides match TRBD2. V shed 0 bases and J 7 bases; nucleotides not matched to a gene: 7. The CDR3 sequence is 17 residues long. Germline V gene lookup returns CDR1 SGDLS and CDR2 YYNGEE.